These 20 T cell receptor beta chains originate from one sample sequenced in a study of beta chain features in type 1 diabetes. Expressed TCRB transcripts were sequenced, since all the RNA that had been isolated was reverse transcribed. The data were produced by immunoSEQ multiplex PCR, yet TCRdb's version contains in-frame clones alone and is incomplete. The profile covers under 550,000 clones, with roughly 11% appearing a single time and 0.045% to 0.05% taken by the ten largest. Sample: naive CD4+ T cells from blood. Receptors were obtained from a young woman in good health.

This clone was counted a few times. V gene TRBV6-1 combines with J gene TRBJ1-5; D not certain. Trimming took off 0 bases at V and 3 bases at J, with 15 bases between the two ends. Germline-derived CDR1 and CDR2 are MNHNS and SASEGT. The length of the CDR3 is 17 residues. The CDR3 region is CASSEAMAIQYNQPQHF. CDR3 nucleotide sequence: TGTGCCAGCAGTGAAGCGATGGCCATACAGTACAATCAGCCCCAGCATTTT.

This clone showed up just a few times. J is TRBJ2-1 and V is TRBV27; 10 bases fit TRBD2. J was trimmed by 7 bases and V by 0 bases; bases with no gene match: 18. Germline-derived CDR1 and CDR2 are MNHEY and SMNVEV (reference sequence). The length of the CDR3 is 20 residues. In DNA form, the CDR3 reads TGTGCCAGCAGTTTATCTGCGGGACTAGCGAGCGACGTACGTTGGAATGAGCAGTTCTTC. It encodes CASSLSAGLASDVRWNEQFF.

A few counts support this clone. This rearrangement joins TRBV2 to TRBJ1-4, with D perhaps matching TRBD1 (5 bases). The CDR3 totals 15 residues. Germline CDR1 and CDR2: SNHLY and FYNNEI. V was clipped by 2 bases and J by 7 bases, with 14 bases between them. The CDR3 DNA follows: TGTGCCAGCAGTGAAAACGGGGCTGCGGGTGAAAAACTGTTTTTT. This translates into CASSENGAAGEKLFF.

J is TRBJ2-3 and V is TRBV14; D is undetermined. Trimming removed 3 bases from V and 1 base from J, with 2 bases in between. Germline V gene lookup returns CDR1 SGHDN and CDR2 FVKESK. The CDR3 extends over 12 amino acids. The chain's CDR3 is CASSHGTDTQYF. CDR3 nucleotide sequence: TGTGCCAGCAGCCACGGCACAGATACGCAGTATTTT.

This clone was observed a handful of times. The rearrangement links TRBV10-3 to TRBJ2-6; possible D gene TRBD1, 5 bases. The germline gives CDR1 ENHRY, CDR2 SYGVKD. The CDR3 contains 15 residues. V was cut by 3 bases and J by 1 base, with 7 bases left in between. CDR3 nucleotides: TGTGCCATCAGTGACAGGGCATCTGGGGCCAACGTCCTGACTTTC. Protein product: CAISDRASGANVLTF.

This clone was counted only a few times. V and J are TRBV27 and TRBJ1-1, with a weak D call TRBD1 (5 bases). The CDR3 runs 12 residues. Trimming shortened V by 7 bases and J by 7 bases, and 13 bases separated the two germline ends. Germline V gene sequence: CDR1 MNHEY, CDR2 SMNVEV (reference sequence). The CDR3 sequence: CASTLGTNEAFF. The CDR3 region has the DNA TGTGCCAGCACCCTCGGGACGAATGAAGCTTTCTTT.

This clone was seen more than once but under ten times. This sequence joins TRBV9 and TRBJ2-1; D tentatively reads TRBD1 or TRBD2 (5 bases each). The V end lost 0 bases, the J end lost 0 bases, and 13 bases lay between the germline ends. Germline V gives CDR1 SGDLS, CDR2 YYNGEE. The CDR3 spans 17 residues. CDR3 protein: CASSVGGGLSSYNEQFF. DNA of the CDR3: TGTGCCAGCAGCGTAGGGGGCGGGCTAAGCTCCTACAATGAGCAGTTCTTC.

The gene calls are TRBV13 and TRBJ1-1; possibly TRBD1 for D (5 bases). V was cut by 5 bases and J by 5 bases, with 18 bases left in between. Germline assignment: CDR1 PRHDT and CDR2 FYEKMQ (reference sequence). CDR3 length equals 15 residues. Here the CDR3 DNA reads TGTGCCAGCAGCCAGCGGGAGGGGCGCTGGACTGAAGCTTTCTTT. It specifies CASSQREGRWTEAFF.

The V gene is TRBV4-1, the J gene TRBJ2-1, with 8 bases lining up with TRBD1. The CDR3 sequence is 16 residues long. Per the germline V gene, CDR1 is MGHRA and CDR2 is YSYEKL. The junction had 10 bases not matched to a gene; V was cut back by 4 bases and J by 5 bases. The CDR3 sequence is CASSRPDRGSDNEQFF. CDR3 bases: TGCGCCAGCAGCCGACCCGACAGGGGTTCCGACAATGAGCAGTTCTTC.

This clone came up a few times. V and J are TRBV7-9 and TRBJ1-1; D gene uncertain. The germline V gene encodes CDR1 SEHNR and CDR2 FQNEAQ (reference sequence). The CDR3 is 12 residues long. With 5 bases removed from V and 6 bases from J, the gap between germline ends came to 10 bases. The CDR3 DNA follows: TGTGCCAGCAGCGCCGGGAGGGCTGAAGCTTTCTTT. This sequence encodes CASSAGRAEAFF. Complete variable domain (other parts from reference TRBV7-9 and TRBJ1-1): DTGVSQNPRHKITKRGQNVTFRCDPISEHNRLYWYRQTLGQGPEFLTYFQNEAQLEKSRLLSDRFSAERPKGSFSTLEIQRTEQGDSAMYLCASSAGRAEAFFGQGTRLTVV.

This clone was counted a few times. The chain carries TRBV29-1 and TRBJ1-2; tentatively, D is TRBD1 (5 bases). CDR3 length: 13 amino acids. The germline V and J ends were trimmed by 4 bases and 4 bases, with 13 bases remaining between them. Germline V CDR1 and CDR2: SQVTM, ANQGSEA. For the CDR3, the DNA is TGCAGCGTTGCAGATAGACAGCCCTATGGCTACACCTTC. Translated, it gives CSVADRQPYGYTF.

V and J are TRBV6-5 and TRBJ1-1; TRBD1 matches 7 bases. The germline V gene encodes CDR1 MNHEY and CDR2 SVGAGI. The CDR3 spans 14 residues. Trimming at V came to 5 bases and at J to 5 bases, leaving 8 bases not matched to a gene. DNA of the CDR3: TGTGCCAGCAGTCTTAAGACAGGGAGGACTGAAGCTTTCTTT. It translates to CASSLKTGRTEAFF.

The chain carries TRBV5-1 and TRBJ2-4; TRBD2 is a possible D gene (6 bases). The CDR3 extends over 17 amino acids. With 0 bases removed from V and 5 bases from J, the gap between germline ends came to 18 bases. Germline V gene data show CDR1 as SGHRS and CDR2 as YFSETQ. The CDR3 nucleotides are TGCGCCAGCAGCTTGGCCGTCGACGGGAGCGCCCAAAACATTCAGTACTTC. Protein sequence: CASSLAVDGSAQNIQYF.

This clone has more than one count but fewer than ten. The chain couples TRBV7-2 to TRBJ2-6, with D possibly TRBD1 on 5 matching bases. Trimming shortened V by 2 bases and J by 3 bases, and 8 bases separated the two germline ends. The CDR3 runs to 15 residues. From germline, CDR1 is SGHTA and CDR2 FQGNSA. CDR3 region: CASSLSRDGANVLTF. In nucleotides, the CDR3 is TGTGCCAGCAGCTTAAGCAGGGATGGGGCCAACGTCCTGACTTTC.

This chain links TRBV2 with TRBJ2-1, with TRBD2 identical over 12 bases. This CDR3 comprises 13 residues. J lost 6 bases, V lost 9 bases, and 3 bases had no gene match. CDR1 and CDR2 (germline): SNHLY, FYNNEI. Here the CDR3 DNA reads TGTGCCAGAGGGGGACTAGCGGGCAATGAGCAGTTCTTC. Protein sequence: CARGGLAGNEQFF.

The V call is TRBV7-3, the J call TRBJ2-1; D is ambiguous. The CDR3 has 18 residues. The V and J ends lost 1 base and 5 bases respectively, with 21 bases between them. Germline CDR1 is SGHTA and CDR2 is FQGTGA. The CDR3 nucleotides read TGTGCCAGCAGCTTAATGGCGTTGGGCTCCCCGCCCCACAATGAGCAGTTCTTC. This encodes CASSLMALGSPPHNEQFF.

This clone occurred a few times. V usage is TRBV30 and J usage is TRBJ1-5; 7 bases line up with TRBD1. The J segment lost 7 bases and the V segment lost 2 bases, leaving 5 bases of the junction unmatched. The CDR3 sequence is 13 residues long. Germline CDR1 and CDR2: GTSNPN and SVGIG (reference sequence). The CDR3 loop reads CAWSQGVYQPQHF. In DNA, the CDR3 is TGTGCCTGGAGTCAGGGGGTTTACCAGCCCCAGCATTTT.

This clone was counted between two and nine times. CDR3 DNA sequence: TGTGCCAGCAGCCCCTGGCAGCAGGAGTGGGAGACCCAGTACTTC. It specifies CASSPWQQEWETQYF. The chain recombines TRBV7-2 with TRBJ2-5, with unresolved D. The CDR3 is 15 amino acids. V was clipped by 5 bases and J by 5 bases, with 18 bases between them. Germline values: CDR1 SGHTA, CDR2 FQGNSA.

The chain uses TRBV7-8 and TRBJ2-3, with 7 bases lining up with TRBD1. The germline V gene encodes CDR1 SGHVS and CDR2 FQNEAQ. V gave up 5 bases and J gave up 4 bases; unmatched junction bases: 3. CDR3 length: 13 amino acids. The CDR3 reads CASSTDRSDTQYF. The CDR3 nucleotides are TGTGCCAGCAGCACGGACAGGTCAGATACGCAGTATTTT.

This clone was detected a few times. The rearrangement joins TRBV6-5 to TRBJ1-3; D not resolved. Germline loops: CDR1 MNHEY, CDR2 SVGAGI. CDR3 length equals 15 residues. Trimming shortened V by 6 bases and J by 0 bases, and 12 bases separated the two germline ends. As DNA, the CDR3 is TGTGCCAGCAGCCTCGCCGGTAACTCTGGAAACACCATATATTTT. It specifies CASSLAGNSGNTIYF.